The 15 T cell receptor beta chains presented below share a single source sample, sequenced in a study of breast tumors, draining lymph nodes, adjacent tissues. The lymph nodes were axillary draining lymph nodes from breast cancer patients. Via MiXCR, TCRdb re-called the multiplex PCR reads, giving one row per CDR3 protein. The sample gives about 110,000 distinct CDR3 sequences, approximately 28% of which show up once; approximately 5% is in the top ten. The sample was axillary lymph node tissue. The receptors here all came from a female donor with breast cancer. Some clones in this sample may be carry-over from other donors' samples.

The CDR3 nucleotides read TGTGCCAGCAGGCCTACTATGGGGATATACAATGAGCAGTATTTT. Its translation: CASRPTMGIYNEQYF. J is TRBJ2-3 and V is TRBV7-2; no clear D gene. This CDR3 contains 15 residues. From germline, CDR1 is SGHTA and CDR2 FQGNSA. V lost 6 bases to trimming and J lost 11 bases, with 24 bases between them.

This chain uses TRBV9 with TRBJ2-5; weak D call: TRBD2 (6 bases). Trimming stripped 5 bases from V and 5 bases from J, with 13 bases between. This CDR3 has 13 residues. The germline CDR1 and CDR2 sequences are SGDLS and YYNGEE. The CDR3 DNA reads TGTGCCAGCAGGAGGGGAGGCTGGGAGACCCAGTACTTC. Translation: CASRRGGWETQYF.

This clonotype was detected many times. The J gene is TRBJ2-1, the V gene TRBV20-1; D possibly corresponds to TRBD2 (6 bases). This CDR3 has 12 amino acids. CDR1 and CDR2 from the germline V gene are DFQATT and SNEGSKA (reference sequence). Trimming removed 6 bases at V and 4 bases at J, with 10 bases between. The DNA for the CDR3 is TGCAGTGCAGAACGGGAGTACAATGAGCAGTTCTTC. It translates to CSAEREYNEQFF.

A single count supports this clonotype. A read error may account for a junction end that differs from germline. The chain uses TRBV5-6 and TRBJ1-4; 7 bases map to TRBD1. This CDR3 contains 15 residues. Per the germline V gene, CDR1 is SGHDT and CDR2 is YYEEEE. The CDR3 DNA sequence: TGTGCCAGCAACGAACGACAGGGATCAGGAGAAAGACTGTTTTTT. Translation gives CASNERQGSGERLFF.

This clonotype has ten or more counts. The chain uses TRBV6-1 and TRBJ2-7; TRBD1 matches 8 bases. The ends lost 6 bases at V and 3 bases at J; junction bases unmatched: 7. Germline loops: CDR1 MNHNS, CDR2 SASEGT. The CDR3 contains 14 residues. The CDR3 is CASRKDRAVYEQYF. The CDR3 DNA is TGTGCCAGCAGGAAGGACAGGGCGGTCTACGAGCAGTACTTC.

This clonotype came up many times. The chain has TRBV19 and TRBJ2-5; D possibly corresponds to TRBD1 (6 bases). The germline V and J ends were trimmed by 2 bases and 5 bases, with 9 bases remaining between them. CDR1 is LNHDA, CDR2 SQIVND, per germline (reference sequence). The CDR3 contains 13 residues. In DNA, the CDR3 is TGTGCCAGTAGTATACTCAGGGGTGAGACCCAGTACTTC. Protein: CASSILRGETQYF.

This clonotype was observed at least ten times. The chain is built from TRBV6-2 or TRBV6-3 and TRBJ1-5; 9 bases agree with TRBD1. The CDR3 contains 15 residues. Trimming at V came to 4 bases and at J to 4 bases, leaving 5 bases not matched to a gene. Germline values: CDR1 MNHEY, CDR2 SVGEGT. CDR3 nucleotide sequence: TGTGCCAGCAGTTCCCGGACAGGGGAGAATCAGCCCCAGCATTTT. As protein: CASSSRTGENQPQHF.

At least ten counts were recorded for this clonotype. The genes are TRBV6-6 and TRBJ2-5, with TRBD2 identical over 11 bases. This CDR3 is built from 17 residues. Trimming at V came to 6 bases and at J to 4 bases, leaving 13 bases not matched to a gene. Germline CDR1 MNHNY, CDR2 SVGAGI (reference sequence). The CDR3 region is CASSLTSGAVAGETQYF. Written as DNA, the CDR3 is TGTGCCAGCAGCCTGACTAGCGGGGCTGTCGCGGGAGAGACCCAGTACTTC.

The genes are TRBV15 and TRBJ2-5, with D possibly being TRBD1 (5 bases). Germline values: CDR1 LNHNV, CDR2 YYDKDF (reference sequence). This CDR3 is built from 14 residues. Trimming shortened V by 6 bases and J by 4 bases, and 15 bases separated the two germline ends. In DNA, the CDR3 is TGTGCCACCAGGCAAGGGGATACTCGAGAGACCCAGTACTTC. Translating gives CATRQGDTRETQYF. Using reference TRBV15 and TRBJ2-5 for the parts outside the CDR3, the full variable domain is DAMVIQNPRYQVTQFGKPVTLSCSQTLNHNVMYWYQQKSSQAPKLLFHYYDKDFNNEADTPDNFQSRRPNTSFCFLDIRSPGLGDTAMYLCATRQGDTRETQYFGPGTRLLVL.

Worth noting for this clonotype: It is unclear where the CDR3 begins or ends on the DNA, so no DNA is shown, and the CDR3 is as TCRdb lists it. CDR3 amino acids: CASSFYICSAGPIQETQYF. The chain employs TRBV7-6 and TRBJ2-5; TRBD2, the table's D call, lacks a check against the DNA. The CDR3 is 19 amino acids long, termini counted. CDR1 is SGHVS and CDR2 is FNYEAQ in the germline V gene.

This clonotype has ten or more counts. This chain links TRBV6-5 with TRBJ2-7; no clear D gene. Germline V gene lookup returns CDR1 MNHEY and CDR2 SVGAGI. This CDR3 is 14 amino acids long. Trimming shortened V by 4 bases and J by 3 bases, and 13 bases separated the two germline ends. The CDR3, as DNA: TGTGCCAGCAGTTTCGACATTTCGGGCTACGAGCAGTACTTC. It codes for CASSFDISGYEQYF.

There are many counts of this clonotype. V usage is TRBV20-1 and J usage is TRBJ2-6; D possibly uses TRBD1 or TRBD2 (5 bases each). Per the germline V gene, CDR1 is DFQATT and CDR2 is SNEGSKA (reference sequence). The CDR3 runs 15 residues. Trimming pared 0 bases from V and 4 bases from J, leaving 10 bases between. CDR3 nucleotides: TGCAGTGCTAGAGATCAGGGAGCAGGGGCCAACGTCCTGACTTTC. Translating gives CSARDQGAGANVLTF.

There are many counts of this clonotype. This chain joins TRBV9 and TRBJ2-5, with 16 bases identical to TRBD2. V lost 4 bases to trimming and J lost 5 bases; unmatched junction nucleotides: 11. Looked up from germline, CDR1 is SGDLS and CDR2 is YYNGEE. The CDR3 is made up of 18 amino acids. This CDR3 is CASSLGTSGGAVGETQYF. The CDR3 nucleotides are TGTGCCAGCAGCCTAGGGACTAGCGGGGGGGCGGTGGGGGAGACCCAGTACTTC.

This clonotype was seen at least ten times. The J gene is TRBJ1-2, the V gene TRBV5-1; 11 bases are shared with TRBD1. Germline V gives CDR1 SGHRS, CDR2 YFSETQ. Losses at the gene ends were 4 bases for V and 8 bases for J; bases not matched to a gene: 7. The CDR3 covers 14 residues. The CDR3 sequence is CASSEGTGGQGYTF. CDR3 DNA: TGCGCCAGCAGCGAGGGGACAGGGGGTCAGGGCTACACCTTC.

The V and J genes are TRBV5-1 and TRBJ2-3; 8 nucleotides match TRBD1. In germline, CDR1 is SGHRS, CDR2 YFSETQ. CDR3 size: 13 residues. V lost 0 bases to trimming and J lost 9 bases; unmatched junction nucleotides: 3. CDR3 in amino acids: CASSLDRQGTQYF. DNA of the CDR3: TGCGCCAGCAGCTTGGATAGACAGGGGACGCAGTATTTT.